This T cell receptor (beta chain) was sequenced for a study of T cell responses to AZD1222 COVID-19 vaccine. The CDR3 loop spans 16 amino acids. The V gene's germline CDR1 is MNHNS and CDR2 SASEGT. V lost 2 bases, J lost 1 base, and 14 bases lay in between. The protocol was immunoSEQ multiplex PCR, while the TCRdb copy is restricted to in-frame clones and leaves out a portion. The data contain 100,000 to 150,000 clones, around 92% of them singletons. General study results and limits: Repertoires were obtained solely post-peak T cell response.

Note on this clone: Its antigen is not identified.

The sequencing used peripheral blood, collected on day 0 of AZD1222 vaccination. The chain joins TRBV6-1 to TRBJ1-1, with a weak D call TRBD1 (6 bases). This TCR was sampled from an adult in good health. CDR3 nucleotide sequence: TGTGCCAGCAGTGAAAAAACAGGGTTCGGGAACACTGAAGCTTTCTTT. Protein sequence: CASSEKTGFGNTEAFF.